The rows below give T cell receptor beta chains drawn from one sample of a study of blood T cell repertoires in COVID-19. Measured with immunoSEQ multiplex PCR; TCRdb has only the in-frame clones, and not every one. This sample yields about 220,000 clones, of which around 84% are seen a single time; about 2.1% belongs to the top ten. The specimen was peripheral blood. The receptor source for this set is a man aged 35 to 55 who had recovered from COVID-19. Each CDR3 is given with its conserved first and last residue. Rows may omit the clone size; those that give it use once, few, many or a size class.

j_gene: TRBJ1-6
v_gene: TRBV5-1
len: 16
abundance: .
CDR3aa: CASSLERRDIPSPLHF

j_gene: TRBJ2-3
v_gene: TRBV5-1
len: 15
abundance: once
CDR3aa: CASSLGQGAGDTQYF

j_gene: TRBJ1-1
v_gene: TRBV19
len: 11
abundance: once
CDR3aa: CASRTVTEAFF

j_gene: TRBJ1-1
v_gene: TRBV29-1
len: 10
abundance: many
CDR3aa: CSAGHREAFF

j_gene: TRBJ2-7
v_gene: TRBV30
len: 13
abundance: .
CDR3aa: CAWSVQGQNEQYF

j_gene: TRBJ2-7
v_gene: TRBV10-3
len: 16
abundance: once
CDR3aa: CAISEAGQGGSYEQYF

j_gene: TRBJ2-1
v_gene: TRBV6-4
len: 15
abundance: .
CDR3aa: CASSGGLAGGNEQFF

j_gene: TRBJ2-3
v_gene: TRBV7-8
len: 14
abundance: .
CDR3aa: CASRSGGALDTQYF

j_gene: TRBJ2-2
v_gene: TRBV5-1
len: 16
abundance: .
CDR3aa: CARQPGELMNTGELFF

j_gene: TRBJ2-5
v_gene: TRBV19
len: 14
abundance: .
CDR3aa: CASSIGSGKETQYF